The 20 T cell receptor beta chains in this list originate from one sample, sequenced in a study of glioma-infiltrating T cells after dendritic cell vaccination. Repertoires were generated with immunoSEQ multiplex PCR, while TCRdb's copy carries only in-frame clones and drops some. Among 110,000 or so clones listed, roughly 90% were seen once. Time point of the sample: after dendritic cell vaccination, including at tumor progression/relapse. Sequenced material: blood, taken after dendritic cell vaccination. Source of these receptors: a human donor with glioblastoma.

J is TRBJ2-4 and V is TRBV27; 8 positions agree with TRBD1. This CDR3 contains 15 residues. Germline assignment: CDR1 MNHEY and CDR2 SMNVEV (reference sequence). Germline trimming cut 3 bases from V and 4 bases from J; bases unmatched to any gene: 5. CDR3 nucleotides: TGTGCCAGCAGTTTCGGACAGGGCGGTAAAAACATTCAGTACTTC. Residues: CASSFGQGGKNIQYF.

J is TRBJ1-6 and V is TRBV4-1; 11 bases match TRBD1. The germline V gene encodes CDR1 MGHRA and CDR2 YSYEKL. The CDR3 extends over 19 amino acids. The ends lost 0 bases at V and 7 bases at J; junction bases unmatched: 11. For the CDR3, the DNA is TGCGCCAGCAGCCAAGATACGAGGACAGGGGGCTTGGGGAATTCACCCCTCCACTTT. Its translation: CASSQDTRTGGLGNSPLHF.

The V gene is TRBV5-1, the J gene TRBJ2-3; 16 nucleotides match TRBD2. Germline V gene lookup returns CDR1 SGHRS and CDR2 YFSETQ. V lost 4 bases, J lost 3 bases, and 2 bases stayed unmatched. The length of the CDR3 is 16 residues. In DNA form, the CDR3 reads TGCGCCAGCAGCCCGGGACTAGCGGGGGGGACAGATACGCAGTATTTT. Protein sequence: CASSPGLAGGTDTQYF.

The CDR3 DNA sequence: TGTGCCAGCAGTACCGGGACAGGGACGAACTATGGCTACACCTTC. It translates to CASSTGTGTNYGYTF. The V and J genes are TRBV2 and TRBJ1-2, with 9 bases that match TRBD1. This CDR3 comprises 15 residues. The germline CDR1 and CDR2 sequences are SNHLY and FYNNEI. The V and J ends lost 5 bases and 2 bases, in that order; junction bases with no gene match: 6.

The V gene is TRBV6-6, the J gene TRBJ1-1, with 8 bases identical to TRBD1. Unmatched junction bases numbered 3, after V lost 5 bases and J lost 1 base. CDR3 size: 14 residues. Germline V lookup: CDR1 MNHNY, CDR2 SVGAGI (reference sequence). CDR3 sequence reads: CASSAQGGNTEAFF. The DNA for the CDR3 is TGTGCCAGCAGTGCACAGGGGGGGAACACTGAAGCTTTCTTT.

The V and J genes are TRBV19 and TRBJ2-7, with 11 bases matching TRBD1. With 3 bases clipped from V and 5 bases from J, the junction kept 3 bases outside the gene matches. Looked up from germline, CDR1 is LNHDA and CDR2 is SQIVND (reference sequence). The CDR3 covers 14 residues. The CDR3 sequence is CASSMGDRGDEQYF. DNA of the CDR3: TGTGCCAGTAGTATGGGGGACAGGGGGGACGAGCAGTACTTC.

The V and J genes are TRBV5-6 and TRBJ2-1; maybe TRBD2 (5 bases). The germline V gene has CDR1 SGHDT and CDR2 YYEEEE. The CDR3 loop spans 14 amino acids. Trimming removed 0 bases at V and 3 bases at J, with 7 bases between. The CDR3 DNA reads TGTGCCAGCAGCTTGGCCGGGGTCTACAATGAGCAGTTCTTC. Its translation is CASSLAGVYNEQFF. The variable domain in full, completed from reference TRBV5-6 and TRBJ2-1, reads DAGVTQSPTHLIKTRGQQVTLRCSPKSGHDTVSWYQQALGQGPQFIFQYYEEEERQRGNFPDRFSGHQFPNYSSELNVNALLLGDSALYLCASSLAGVYNEQFFGPGTRLTVL.

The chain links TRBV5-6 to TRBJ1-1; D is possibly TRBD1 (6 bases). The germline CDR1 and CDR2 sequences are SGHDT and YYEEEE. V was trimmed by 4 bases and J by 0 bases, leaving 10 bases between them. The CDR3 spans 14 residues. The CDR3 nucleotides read TGTGCCAGCAGCCTTGGGGGCATGAACACTGAAGCTTTCTTT. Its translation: CASSLGGMNTEAFF.

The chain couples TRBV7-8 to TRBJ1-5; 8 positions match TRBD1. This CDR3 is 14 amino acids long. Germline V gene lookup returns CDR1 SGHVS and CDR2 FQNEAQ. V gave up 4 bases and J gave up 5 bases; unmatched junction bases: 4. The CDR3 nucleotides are TGTGCCAGCAGCTCGGACAGGGCTGATCAGCCCCAGCATTTT. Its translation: CASSSDRADQPQHF.

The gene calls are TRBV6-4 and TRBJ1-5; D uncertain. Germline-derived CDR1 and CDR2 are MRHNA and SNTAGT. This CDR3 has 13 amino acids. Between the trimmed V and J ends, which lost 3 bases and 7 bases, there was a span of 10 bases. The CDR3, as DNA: TGTGCCAGCAGTGAGGGAGTTGGCCAGCCCCAGCATTTT. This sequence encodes CASSEGVGQPQHF.

Here the CDR3 DNA reads TGTGCCAGCGGGGGGTGGGATGGGGCCAACGTCCTGACTTTC. Protein sequence: CASGGWDGANVLTF. The chain has TRBV6-1 and TRBJ2-6; tentative D call: TRBD2 (6 bases). V was shortened by 8 bases and J by 3 bases, with 11 bases between the two germline ends. This CDR3 has 14 amino acids. The germline V gene has CDR1 MNHNS and CDR2 SASEGT.

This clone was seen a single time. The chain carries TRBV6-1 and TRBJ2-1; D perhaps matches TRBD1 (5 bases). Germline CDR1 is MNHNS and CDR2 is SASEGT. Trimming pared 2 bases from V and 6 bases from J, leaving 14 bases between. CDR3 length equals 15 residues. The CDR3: CASSEMGRDSNEQFF. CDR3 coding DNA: TGTGCCAGCAGTGAAATGGGGCGCGACTCCAATGAGCAGTTCTTC.

The CDR3 loop is CASEGDSSYEQYF. DNA for the CDR3: TGTGCCAGCGAGGGGGACAGCTCCTACGAGCAGTACTTC. This chain links TRBV6-1 with TRBJ2-7; 7 nucleotides align to TRBD1. The germline V gene encodes CDR1 MNHNS and CDR2 SASEGT. The CDR3 extends over 13 amino acids. The ends lost 8 bases at V and 0 bases at J; junction bases unmatched: 4.

The CDR3 DNA reads as TGTGCCAGCAGTTTATTTTCTTCGGGGGGCGGAGACACTGAAGCTTTCTTT. This translates into CASSLFSSGGGDTEAFF. V gene TRBV27 combines with J gene TRBJ1-1; TRBD1 might be the D (6 bases). V was trimmed by 1 base and J by 3 bases, leaving 18 bases between them. This CDR3 spans 17 amino acids. CDR1 MNHEY and CDR2 SMNVEV come from the germline V gene (reference sequence).

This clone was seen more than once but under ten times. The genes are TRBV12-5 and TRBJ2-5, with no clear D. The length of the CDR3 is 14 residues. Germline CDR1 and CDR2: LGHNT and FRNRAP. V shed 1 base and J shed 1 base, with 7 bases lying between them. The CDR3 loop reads CASGLGGPQETQYF. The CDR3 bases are TGTGCTAGTGGTTTGGGCGGTCCCCAAGAGACCCAGTACTTC.

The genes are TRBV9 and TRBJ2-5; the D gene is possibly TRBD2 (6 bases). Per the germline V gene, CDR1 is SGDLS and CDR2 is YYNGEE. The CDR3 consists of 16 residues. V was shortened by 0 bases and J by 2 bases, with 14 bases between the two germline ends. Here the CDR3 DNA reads TGTGCCAGCAGCGTAGGCCCCGGGAGCAAGCAAGAGACCCAGTACTTC. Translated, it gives CASSVGPGSKQETQYF.

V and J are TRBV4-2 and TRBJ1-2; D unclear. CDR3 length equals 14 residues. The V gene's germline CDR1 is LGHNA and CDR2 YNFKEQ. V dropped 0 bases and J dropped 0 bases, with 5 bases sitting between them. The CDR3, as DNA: TGTGCCAGCAGCCAAGATCGGTCTAACTATGGCTACACCTTC. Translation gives CASSQDRSNYGYTF.

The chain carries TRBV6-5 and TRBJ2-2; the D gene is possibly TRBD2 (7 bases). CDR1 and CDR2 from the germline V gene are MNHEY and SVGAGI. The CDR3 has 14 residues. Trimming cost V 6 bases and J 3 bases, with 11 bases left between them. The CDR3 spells CASRKGGDTGELFF. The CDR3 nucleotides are TGTGCCAGCAGAAAAGGGGGGGACACCGGGGAGCTGTTTTTT.

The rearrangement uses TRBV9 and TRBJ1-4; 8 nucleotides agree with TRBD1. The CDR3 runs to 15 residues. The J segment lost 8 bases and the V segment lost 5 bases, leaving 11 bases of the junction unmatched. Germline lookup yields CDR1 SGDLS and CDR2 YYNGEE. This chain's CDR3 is CASSTAQGAGEKLFF. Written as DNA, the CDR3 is TGTGCCAGCAGTACTGCGCAGGGGGCTGGGGAAAAACTGTTTTTT.

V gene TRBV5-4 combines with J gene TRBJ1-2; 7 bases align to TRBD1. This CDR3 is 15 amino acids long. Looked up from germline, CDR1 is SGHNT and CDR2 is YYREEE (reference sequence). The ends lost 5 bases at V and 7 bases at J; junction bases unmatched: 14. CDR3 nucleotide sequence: TGTGCCAGCAGGCATCCCGGGACAGTAGATGTTGGCTACACCTTC. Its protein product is CASRHPGTVDVGYTF.